This T cell receptor beta chain was documented in a study of CD8 T cells in ankylosing spondylitis. TCRdb called the 5' RACE reads again in MiXCR, with one record for every CDR3 protein. The sample consists of about 800,000 distinct CDR3 sequences, 12% of them appearing once. Trimming removed 0 bases from V and 4 bases from J; junction bases left unmatched: 19. Per the germline V gene, CDR1 is DFQATT and CDR2 is SNEGSKA (reference sequence). The CDR3 is made up of 20 amino acids. Study results and caveats: Seemingly distinctive of ankylosing spondylitis blood was a TCR beta motif formed by eight highly homologous variants.

As regards this clonotype: Its antigen is unknown.

The clonotype originates from a male donor with ankylosing spondylitis. The chain joins TRBV20-1 to TRBJ2-3; TRBD2 matches 10 bases. Material for sequencing was blood, either unsorted or a sorted T cell fraction (not recorded which). Written as DNA, the CDR3 is TGCAGTGCTAGAGATCTGGAGCGGGAGGGCCTCGGGTATTCTGCAGATACGCAGTATTTT. Protein sequence: CSARDLEREGLGYSADTQYF.